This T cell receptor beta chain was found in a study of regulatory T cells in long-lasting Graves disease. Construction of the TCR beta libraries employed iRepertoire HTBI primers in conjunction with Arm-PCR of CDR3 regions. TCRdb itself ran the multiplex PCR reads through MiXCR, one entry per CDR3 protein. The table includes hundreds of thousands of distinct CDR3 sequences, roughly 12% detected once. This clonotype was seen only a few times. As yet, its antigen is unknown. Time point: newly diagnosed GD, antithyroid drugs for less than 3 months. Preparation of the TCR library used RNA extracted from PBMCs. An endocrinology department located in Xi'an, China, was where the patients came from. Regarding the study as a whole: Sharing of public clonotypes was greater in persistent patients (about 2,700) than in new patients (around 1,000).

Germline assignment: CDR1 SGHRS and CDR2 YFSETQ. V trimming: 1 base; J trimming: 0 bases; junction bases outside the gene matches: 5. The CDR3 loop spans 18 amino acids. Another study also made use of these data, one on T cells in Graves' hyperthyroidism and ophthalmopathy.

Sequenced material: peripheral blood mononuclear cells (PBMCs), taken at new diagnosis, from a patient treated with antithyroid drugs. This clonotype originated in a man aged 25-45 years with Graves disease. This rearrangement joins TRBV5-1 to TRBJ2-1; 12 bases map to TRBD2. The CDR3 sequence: CASSLRLAGGRSYNEQFF. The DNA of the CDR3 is TGCGCCAGCAGCTTGAGGCTAGCGGGAGGGCGCTCCTACAATGAGCAGTTCTTC.